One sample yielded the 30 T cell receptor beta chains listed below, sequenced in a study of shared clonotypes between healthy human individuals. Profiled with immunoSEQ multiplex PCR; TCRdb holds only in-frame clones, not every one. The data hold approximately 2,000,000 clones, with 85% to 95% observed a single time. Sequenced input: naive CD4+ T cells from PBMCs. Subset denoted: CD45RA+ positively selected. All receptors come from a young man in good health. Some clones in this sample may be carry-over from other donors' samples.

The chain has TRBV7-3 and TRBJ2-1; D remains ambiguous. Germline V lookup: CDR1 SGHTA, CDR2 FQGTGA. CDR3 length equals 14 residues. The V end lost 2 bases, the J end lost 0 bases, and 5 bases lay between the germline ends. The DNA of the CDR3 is TGTGCCAGCAGCTTATACATCTCCTACAATGAGCAGTTCTTC. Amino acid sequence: CASSLYISYNEQFF.

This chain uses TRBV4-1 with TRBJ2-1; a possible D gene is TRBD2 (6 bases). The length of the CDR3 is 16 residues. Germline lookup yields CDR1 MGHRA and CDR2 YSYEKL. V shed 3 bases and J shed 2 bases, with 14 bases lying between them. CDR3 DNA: TGCGCCAGCAGCCATAGGAGGACTACCGCCTACAATGAGCAGTTCTTC. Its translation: CASSHRRTTAYNEQFF.

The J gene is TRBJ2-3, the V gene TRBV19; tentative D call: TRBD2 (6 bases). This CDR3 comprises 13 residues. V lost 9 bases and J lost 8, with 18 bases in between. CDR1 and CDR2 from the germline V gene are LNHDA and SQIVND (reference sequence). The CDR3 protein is CASRPGTGGTQYF. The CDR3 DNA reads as TGTGCCAGCCGTCCCGGGACCGGGGGTACGCAGTATTTT.

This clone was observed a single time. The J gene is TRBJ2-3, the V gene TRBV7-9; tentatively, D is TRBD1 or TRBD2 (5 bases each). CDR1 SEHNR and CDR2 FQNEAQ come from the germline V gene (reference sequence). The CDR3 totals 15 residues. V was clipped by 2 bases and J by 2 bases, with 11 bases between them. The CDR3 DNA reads TGTGCCAGCAGCTTAACGGGGCCCGACACAGATACGCAGTATTTT. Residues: CASSLTGPDTDTQYF.

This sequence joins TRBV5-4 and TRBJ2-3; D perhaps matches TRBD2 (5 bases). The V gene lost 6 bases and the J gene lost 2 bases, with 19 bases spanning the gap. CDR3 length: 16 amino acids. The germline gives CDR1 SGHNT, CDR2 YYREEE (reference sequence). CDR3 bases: TGTGCCAGCACCTCAGGAGGTGGGGTGTCCACAGATACGCAGTATTTT. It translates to CASTSGGGVSTDTQYF.

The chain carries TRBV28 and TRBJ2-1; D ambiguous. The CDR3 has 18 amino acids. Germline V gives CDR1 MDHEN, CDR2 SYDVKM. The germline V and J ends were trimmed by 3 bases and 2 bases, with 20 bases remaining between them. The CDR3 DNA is TGTGCCAGCAGTTTGAAGGGTGCATTTCGTTGGGCCTACAATGAGCAGTTCTTC. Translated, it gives CASSLKGAFRWAYNEQFF.

CDR3 coding DNA: TGTGCCAGCAGCGTAGACCCAGGCGACATTCAGTACTTC. Its protein is CASSVDPGDIQYF. The chain links TRBV9 to TRBJ2-4; D is undetermined. Trimming took 0 bases from V and 8 from J, leaving 9 bases between them. The length of the CDR3 is 13 residues. Per germline, CDR1 SGDLS and CDR2 YYNGEE.

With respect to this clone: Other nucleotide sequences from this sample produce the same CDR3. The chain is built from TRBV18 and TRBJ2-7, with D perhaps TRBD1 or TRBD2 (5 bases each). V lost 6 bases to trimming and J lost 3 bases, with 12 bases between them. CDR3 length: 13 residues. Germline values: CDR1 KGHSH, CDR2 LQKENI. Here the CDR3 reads CASSPGPSYEQYF. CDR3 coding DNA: TGTGCCAGCTCCCCGGGACCCAGCTACGAGCAGTACTTC.

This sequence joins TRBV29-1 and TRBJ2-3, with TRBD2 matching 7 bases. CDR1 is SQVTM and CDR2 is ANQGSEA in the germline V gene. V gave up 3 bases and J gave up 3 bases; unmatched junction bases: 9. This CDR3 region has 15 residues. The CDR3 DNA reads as TGCAGCGTTGACGGTGAAGCGGGAACGACAGATACGCAGTATTTT. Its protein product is CSVDGEAGTTDTQYF.

The CDR3 reads CASSFAGGRGYEQYF. DNA for the CDR3: TGTGCCAGCAGTTTTGCGGGAGGAAGGGGCTACGAGCAGTACTTC. This chain connects TRBV28 to TRBJ2-7, with 8 bases matching TRBD2. In germline, CDR1 is MDHEN, CDR2 SYDVKM. V lost 3 bases and J lost 3; bases outside the gene matches: 7. The CDR3 has 15 amino acids.

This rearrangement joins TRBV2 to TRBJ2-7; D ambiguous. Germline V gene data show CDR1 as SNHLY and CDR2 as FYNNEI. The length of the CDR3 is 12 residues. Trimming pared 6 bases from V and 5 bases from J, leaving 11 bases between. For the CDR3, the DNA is TGTGCCAGCAGCCTGAACTTGAACGAGCAGTACTTC. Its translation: CASSLNLNEQYF.

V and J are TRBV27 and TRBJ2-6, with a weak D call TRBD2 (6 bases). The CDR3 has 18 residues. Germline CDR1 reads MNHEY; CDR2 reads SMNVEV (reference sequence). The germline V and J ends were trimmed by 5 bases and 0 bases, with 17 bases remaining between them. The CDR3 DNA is TGTGCCAGCAGTACACGGGACGGGAGAAGCTCTGGGGCCAACGTCCTGACTTTC. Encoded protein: CASSTRDGRSSGANVLTF.

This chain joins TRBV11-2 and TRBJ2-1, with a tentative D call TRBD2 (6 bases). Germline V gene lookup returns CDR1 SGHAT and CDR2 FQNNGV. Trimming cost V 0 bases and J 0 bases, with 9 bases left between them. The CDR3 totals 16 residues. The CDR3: CASSLEGRGSYNEQFF. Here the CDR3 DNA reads TGTGCCAGCAGCTTAGAGGGGCGGGGCTCCTACAATGAGCAGTTCTTC.

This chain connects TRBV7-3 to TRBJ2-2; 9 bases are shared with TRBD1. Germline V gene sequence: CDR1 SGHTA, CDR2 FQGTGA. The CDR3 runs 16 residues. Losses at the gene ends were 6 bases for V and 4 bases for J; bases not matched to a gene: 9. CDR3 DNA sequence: TGTGCCAGCAGGTCACAGGGGGCTGCGAGCACCGGGGAGCTGTTTTTT. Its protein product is CASRSQGAASTGELFF.

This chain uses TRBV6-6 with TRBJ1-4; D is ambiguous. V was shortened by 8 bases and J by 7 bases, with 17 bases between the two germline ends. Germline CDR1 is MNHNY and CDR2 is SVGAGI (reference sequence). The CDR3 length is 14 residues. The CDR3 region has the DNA TGTGCCAGCCAAAACGAGGGAAGTCTTGAAAAACTGTTTTTT. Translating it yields CASQNEGSLEKLFF.

CDR3 in amino acids: CASSQDLKENTQYF. CDR3 coding DNA: TGCGCCAGCAGCCAAGATCTAAAGGAGAATACGCAGTATTTT. This sequence joins TRBV4-3 and TRBJ2-3; D is unclear. The CDR3 has 14 amino acids. CDR1 LGHNA and CDR2 YSLEER come from the germline V gene. Trimming took 0 bases from V and 7 from J, leaving 11 bases between them.

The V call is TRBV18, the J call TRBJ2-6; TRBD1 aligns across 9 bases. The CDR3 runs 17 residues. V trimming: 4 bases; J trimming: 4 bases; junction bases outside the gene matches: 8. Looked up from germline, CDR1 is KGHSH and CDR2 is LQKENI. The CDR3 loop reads CASSRQGQGTGANVLTF. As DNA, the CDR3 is TGTGCCAGCTCACGGCAAGGACAGGGGACCGGGGCCAACGTCCTGACTTTC.

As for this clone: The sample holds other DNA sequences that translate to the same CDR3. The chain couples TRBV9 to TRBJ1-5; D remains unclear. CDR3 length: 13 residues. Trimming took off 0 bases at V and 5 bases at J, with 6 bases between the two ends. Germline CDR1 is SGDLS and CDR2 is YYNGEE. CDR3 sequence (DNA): TGTGCCAGCAGCGTAGACATGGATCAGCCCCAGCATTTT. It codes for CASSVDMDQPQHF.

The DNA of the CDR3 is TGCGCCAGCAGCAACGGACAGCCTGGGGCCAACGTCCTGACTTTC. Translated, it gives CASSNGQPGANVLTF. This chain uses TRBV5-1 with TRBJ2-6; weak D call: TRBD1 (6 bases). CDR1 SGHRS and CDR2 YFSETQ come from the germline V gene. This CDR3 spans 15 amino acids. Trimming shortened V by 4 bases and J by 2 bases, and 10 bases separated the two germline ends.

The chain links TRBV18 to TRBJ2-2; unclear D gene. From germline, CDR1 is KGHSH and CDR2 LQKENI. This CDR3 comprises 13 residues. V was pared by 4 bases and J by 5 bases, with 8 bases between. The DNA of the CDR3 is TGTGCCAGCTCACAGTCCGGGACCGGGGAGCTGTTTTTT. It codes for CASSQSGTGELFF.

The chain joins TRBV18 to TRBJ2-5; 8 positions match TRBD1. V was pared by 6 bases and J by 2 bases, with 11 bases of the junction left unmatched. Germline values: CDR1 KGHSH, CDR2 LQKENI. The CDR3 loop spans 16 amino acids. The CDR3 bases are TGTGCCAGCTCCCCTCCGCGGACAGGGTATCAAGAGACCCAGTACTTC. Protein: CASSPPRTGYQETQYF.

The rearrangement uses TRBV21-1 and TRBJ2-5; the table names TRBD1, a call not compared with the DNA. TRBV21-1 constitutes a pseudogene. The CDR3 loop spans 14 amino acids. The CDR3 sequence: CASSPQGLEETQYF. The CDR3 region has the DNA TGTGCCAGCAGCCCCCAGGGCCTCGAAGAGACCCAGTACTTC.

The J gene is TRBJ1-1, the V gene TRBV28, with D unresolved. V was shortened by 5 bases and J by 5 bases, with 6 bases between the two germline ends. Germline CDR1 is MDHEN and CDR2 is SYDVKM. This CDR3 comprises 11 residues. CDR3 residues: CASSAATEAFF. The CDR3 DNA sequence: TGTGCCAGCAGTGCCGCAACTGAAGCTTTCTTT.

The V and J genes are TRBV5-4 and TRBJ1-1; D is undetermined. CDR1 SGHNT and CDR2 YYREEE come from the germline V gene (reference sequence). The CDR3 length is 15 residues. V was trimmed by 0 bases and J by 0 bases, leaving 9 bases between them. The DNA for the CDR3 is TGTGCCAGCAGCTTGGATTTAAAGGTGAACACTGAAGCTTTCTTT. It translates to CASSLDLKVNTEAFF.

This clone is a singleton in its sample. The CDR3 DNA reads TGTGCCTGGAGTGAGGGGGTCTCCAATCAGCCCCAGCATTTT. This encodes CAWSEGVSNQPQHF. V and J are TRBV30 and TRBJ1-5, with a weak D call TRBD1 (6 bases). This CDR3 comprises 14 residues. The V end was cut by 1 base, the J end by 3 bases, with 10 bases between. Germline CDR1 is GTSNPN and CDR2 is SVGIG (reference sequence).

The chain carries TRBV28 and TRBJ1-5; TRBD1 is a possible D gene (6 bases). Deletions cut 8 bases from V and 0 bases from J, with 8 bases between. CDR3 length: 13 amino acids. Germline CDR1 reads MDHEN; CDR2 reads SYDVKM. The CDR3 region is CASDRSSNQPQHF. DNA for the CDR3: TGTGCCAGCGACAGGAGTAGCAATCAGCCCCAGCATTTT.

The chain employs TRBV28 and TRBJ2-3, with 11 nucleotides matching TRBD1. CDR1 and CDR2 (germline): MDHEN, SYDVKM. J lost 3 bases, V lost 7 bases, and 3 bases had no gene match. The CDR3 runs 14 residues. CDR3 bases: TGTGCCAGCATTGGACAGGGGGCAACAGATACGCAGTATTTT. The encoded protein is CASIGQGATDTQYF.

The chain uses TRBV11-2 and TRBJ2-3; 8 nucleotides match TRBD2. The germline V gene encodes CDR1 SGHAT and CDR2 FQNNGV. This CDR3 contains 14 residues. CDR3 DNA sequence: TGTGCAGTTCGAGCGGGAGCGAGGGCAGATACGCAGTATTTT. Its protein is CAVRAGARADTQYF.

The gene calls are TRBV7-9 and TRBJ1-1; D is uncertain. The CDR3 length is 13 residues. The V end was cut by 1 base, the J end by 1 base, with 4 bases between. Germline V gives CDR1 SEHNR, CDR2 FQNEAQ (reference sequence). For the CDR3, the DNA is TGTGCCAGCAGCTTAGAAAAGAACACTGAAGCTTTCTTT. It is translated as CASSLEKNTEAFF.

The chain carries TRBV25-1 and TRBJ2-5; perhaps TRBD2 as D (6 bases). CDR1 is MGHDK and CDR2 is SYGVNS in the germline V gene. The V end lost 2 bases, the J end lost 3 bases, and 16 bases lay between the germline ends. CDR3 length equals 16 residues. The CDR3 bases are TGTGCCAGCAGTGAACATACCGGGACTCCTAAAGAGACCCAGTACTTC. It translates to CASSEHTGTPKETQYF.